This T cell receptor beta chain derives from a study of long-term antiretroviral therapy in people with HIV. Version v3.0 of the immunoSEQ assay ran at survey level. TCRdb keeps only in-frame clones here, not all; method: immunoSEQ multiplex PCR. Among approximately 12,000 clones listed, around 76% were seen once. Sequenced here: unsorted PBMCs, sampled around 8 years after starting antiretroviral therapy. The TCR comes from a man in his forties or fifties with HIV.

The CDR3 sequence is CASSGEGTENEKLFF. The CDR3 DNA reads TGTGCCAGCAGCGGAGAAGGGACAGAAAATGAAAAACTGTTTTTT. The gene calls are TRBV9 and TRBJ1-4; 7 bases align to TRBD1. The CDR3 has 15 amino acids. CDR1 is SGDLS, CDR2 YYNGEE, per germline. The trim removed 3 bases at V and 5 bases at J, leaving 7 bases unmatched.